This T cell receptor beta chain was identified during a study of T-cell memory formation after mild COVID-19. The study's findings and limits: Among contracting clones, CD4+ were mainly CM/EM and CD8+ enriched in EMRA. What remained unconfirmed was the SARS-CoV-2 specificity of second-wave clones peaking on day 37. That cross-reactive memory joined was suggested by some responding clones appearing in pre-infection memory.

Trimming removed 0 bases from V and 2 bases from J, with 12 bases in between. Germline V gene lookup returns CDR1 LGHNA and CDR2 YSLEER. The CDR3 runs 16 residues. TCR alpha and TCR beta cDNA libraries carrying sample barcodes and UMIs came from 5'RACE with constant-segment primers. TCRdb processed the 5' RACE reads anew with MiXCR; each CDR3 protein has one entry. The sample records approximately 350,000 distinct CDR3 sequences, around an eighth being singletons. Details on this clonotype: What it binds is unknown.

This receptor was obtained from a man younger than 35 who had mild COVID-19 (a few samples of this study predate the infection). Cell type and time point are not known. The sample comprised PBMCs or a T cell subset sorted from them (not recorded which). V gene TRBV4-3 combines with J gene TRBJ2-3, with unresolved D. The CDR3 region is CASSQESVVYTDTQYF. The CDR3 DNA is TGCGCCAGCAGCCAAGAAAGTGTAGTTTACACAGATACGCAGTATTTT.